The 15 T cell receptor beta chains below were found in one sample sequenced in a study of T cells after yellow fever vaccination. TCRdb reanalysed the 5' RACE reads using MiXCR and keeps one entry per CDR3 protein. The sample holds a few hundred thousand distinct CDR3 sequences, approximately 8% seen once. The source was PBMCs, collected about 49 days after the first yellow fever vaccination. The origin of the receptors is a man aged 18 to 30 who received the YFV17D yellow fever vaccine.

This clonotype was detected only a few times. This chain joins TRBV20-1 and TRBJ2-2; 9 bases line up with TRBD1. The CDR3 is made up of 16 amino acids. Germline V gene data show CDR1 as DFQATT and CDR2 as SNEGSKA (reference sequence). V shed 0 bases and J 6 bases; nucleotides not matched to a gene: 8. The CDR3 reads CSARDRRTGEAGELFF. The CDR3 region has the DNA TGCAGTGCTAGAGATAGGAGGACAGGGGAGGCCGGGGAGCTGTTTTTT.

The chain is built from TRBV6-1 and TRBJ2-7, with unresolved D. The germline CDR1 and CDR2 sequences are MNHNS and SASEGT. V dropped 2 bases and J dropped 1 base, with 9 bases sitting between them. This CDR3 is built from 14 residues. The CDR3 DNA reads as TGTGCCAGCAGTGAAAAGACTTCTTCCTACGAGCAGTACTTC. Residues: CASSEKTSSYEQYF.

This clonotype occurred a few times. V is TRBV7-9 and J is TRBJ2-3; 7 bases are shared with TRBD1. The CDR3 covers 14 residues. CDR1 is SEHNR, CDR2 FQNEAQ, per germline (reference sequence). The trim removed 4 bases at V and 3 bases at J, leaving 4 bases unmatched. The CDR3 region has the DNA TGTGCCAGCAGCTCGACAGGGATGACAGATACGCAGTATTTT. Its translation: CASSSTGMTDTQYF.

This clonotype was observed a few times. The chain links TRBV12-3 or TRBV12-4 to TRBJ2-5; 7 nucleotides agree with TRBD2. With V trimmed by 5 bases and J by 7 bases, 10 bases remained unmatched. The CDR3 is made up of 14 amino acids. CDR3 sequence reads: CASSPPGGMGTQYF. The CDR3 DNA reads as TGTGCCAGCAGTCCGCCCGGGGGGATGGGGACCCAGTACTTC.

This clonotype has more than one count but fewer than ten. The CDR3 is CASSQGDRVVQPQHF. CDR3 DNA sequence: TGTGCCAGCAGCCAAGGGGACAGGGTGGTTCAGCCCCAGCATTTT. This rearrangement joins TRBV3-1 to TRBJ1-5, with TRBD1 matching over 9 bases. This CDR3 has 15 residues. Germline V gene data show CDR1 as LGHDT and CDR2 as YNNKEL (reference sequence). The trim removed 1 base at V and 6 bases at J, leaving 4 bases unmatched.

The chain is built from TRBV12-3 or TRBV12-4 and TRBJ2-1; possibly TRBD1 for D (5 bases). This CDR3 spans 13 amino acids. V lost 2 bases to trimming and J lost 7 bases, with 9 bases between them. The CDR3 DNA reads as TGTGCCAGCAGTTTACGGTCAGGGAATGAGCAGTTCTTC. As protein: CASSLRSGNEQFF.

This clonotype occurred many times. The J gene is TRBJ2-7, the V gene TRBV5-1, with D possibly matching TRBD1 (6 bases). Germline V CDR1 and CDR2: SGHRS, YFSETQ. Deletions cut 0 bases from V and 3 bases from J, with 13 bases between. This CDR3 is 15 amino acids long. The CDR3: CASSLAPGQVYEQYF. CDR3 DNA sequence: TGCGCCAGCAGCTTGGCCCCGGGACAAGTCTACGAGCAGTACTTC.

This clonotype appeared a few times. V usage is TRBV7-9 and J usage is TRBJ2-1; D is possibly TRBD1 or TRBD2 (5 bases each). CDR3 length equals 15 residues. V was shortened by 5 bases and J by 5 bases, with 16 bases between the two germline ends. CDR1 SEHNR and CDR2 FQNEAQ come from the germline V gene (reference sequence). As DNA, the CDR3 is TGTGCCAGCAGCACCGCCAGAGGGACGAACAATGAGCAGTTCTTC. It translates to CASSTARGTNNEQFF.

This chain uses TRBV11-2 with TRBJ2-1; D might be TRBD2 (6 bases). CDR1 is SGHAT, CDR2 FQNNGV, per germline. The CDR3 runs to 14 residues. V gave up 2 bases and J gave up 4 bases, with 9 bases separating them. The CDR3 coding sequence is TGTGCCAGCAGCTTACAGCGGGCATACAATGAGCAGTTCTTC. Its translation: CASSLQRAYNEQFF. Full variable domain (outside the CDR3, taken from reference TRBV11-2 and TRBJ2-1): EAGVAQSPRYKIIEKRQSVAFWCNPISGHATLYWYQQILGQGPKLLIQFQNNGVVDDSQLPKDRFSAERLKGVDSTLKIQPAKLEDSAVYLCASSLQRAYNEQFFGPGTRLTVL.

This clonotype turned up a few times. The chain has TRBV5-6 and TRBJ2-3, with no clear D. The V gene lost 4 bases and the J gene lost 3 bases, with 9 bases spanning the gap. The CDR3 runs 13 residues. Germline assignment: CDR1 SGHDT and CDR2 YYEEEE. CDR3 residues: CASSPVETDTQYF. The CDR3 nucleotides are TGTGCCAGCAGCCCTGTGGAGACAGATACGCAGTATTTT.

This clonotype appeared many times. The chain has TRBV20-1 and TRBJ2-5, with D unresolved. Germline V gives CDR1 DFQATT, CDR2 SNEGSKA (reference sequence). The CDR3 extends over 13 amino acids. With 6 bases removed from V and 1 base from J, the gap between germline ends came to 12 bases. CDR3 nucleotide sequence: TGCAGTGCGCGGAAACCGGGCCAAGAGACCCAGTACTTC. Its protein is CSARKPGQETQYF.

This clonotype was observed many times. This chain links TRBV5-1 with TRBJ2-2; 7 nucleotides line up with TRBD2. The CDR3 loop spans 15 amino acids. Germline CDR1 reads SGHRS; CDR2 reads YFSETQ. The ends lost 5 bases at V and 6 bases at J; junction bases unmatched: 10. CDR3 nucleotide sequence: TGCGCCAGCAGGACCGGGACTACAGTTGCCGGGGAGCTGTTTTTT. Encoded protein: CASRTGTTVAGELFF.

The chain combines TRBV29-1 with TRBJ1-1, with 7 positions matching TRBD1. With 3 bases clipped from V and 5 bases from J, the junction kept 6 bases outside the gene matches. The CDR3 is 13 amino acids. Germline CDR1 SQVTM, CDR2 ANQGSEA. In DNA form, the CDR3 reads TGCAGCGTTGAGGAGGGGGCGCGGACTGAAGCTTTCTTT. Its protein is CSVEEGARTEAFF.

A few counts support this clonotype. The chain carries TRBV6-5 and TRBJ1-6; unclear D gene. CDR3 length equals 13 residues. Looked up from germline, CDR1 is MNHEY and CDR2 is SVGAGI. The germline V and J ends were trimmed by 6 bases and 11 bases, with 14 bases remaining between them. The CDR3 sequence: CASSRGPVPPLHF. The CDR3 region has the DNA TGTGCCAGCAGCCGTGGGCCCGTCCCACCCCTCCACTTT.

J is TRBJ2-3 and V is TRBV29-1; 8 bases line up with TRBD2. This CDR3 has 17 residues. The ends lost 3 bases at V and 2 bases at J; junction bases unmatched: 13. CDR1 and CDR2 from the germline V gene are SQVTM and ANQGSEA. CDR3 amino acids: CSVERFGGGLYTDTQYF. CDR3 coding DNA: TGCAGCGTTGAGAGGTTTGGCGGGGGGTTATACACAGATACGCAGTATTTT.